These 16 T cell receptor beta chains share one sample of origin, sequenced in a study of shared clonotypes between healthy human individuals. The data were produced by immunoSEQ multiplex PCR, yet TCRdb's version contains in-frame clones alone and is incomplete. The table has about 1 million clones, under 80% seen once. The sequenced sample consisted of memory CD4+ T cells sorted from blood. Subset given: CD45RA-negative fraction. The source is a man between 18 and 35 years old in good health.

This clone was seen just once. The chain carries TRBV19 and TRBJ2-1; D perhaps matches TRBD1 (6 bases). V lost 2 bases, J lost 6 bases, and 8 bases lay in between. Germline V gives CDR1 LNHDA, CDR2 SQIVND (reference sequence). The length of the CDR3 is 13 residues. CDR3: CASSIPTGNEQFF. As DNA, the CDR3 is TGTGCCAGTAGTATACCGACAGGCAATGAGCAGTTCTTC.

The CDR3 DNA is TGTGCCATCAGTACAGGGGGCGGCACCGGGGAGCTGTTTTTT. This sequence encodes CAISTGGGTGELFF. The gene calls are TRBV10-3 and TRBJ2-2, with 9 bases matching TRBD1. The trim removed 5 bases at V and 4 bases at J, leaving 2 bases unmatched. CDR3 length: 14 residues. CDR1 and CDR2 (germline): ENHRY, SYGVKD.

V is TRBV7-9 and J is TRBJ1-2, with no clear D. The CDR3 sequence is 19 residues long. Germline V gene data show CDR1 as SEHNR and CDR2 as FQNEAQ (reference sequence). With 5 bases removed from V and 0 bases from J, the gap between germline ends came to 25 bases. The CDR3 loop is CASSHNYAGRRLTNYGYTF. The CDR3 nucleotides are TGTGCCAGCAGCCACAATTACGCCGGGCGCAGGCTGACTAACTATGGCTACACCTTC.

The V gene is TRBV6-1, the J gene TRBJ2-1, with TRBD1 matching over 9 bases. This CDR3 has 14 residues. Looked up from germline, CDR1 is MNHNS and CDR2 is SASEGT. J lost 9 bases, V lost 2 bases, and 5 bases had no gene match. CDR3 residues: CASSESQGAGEQFF. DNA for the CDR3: TGTGCCAGCAGTGAATCACAGGGGGCGGGTGAGCAGTTCTTC.

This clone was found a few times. This chain's CDR3 is CASSLYPSGEGYGYTF. CDR3 nucleotides: TGTGCCAGCAGCTTATATCCGTCAGGGGAAGGCTATGGCTACACCTTC. The rearrangement joins TRBV7-9 to TRBJ1-2, with TRBD1 as a possible D gene (6 bases). Germline V lookup: CDR1 SEHNR, CDR2 FQNEAQ (reference sequence). The V end was cut by 2 bases, the J end by 4 bases, with 17 bases between. The CDR3 consists of 16 residues.

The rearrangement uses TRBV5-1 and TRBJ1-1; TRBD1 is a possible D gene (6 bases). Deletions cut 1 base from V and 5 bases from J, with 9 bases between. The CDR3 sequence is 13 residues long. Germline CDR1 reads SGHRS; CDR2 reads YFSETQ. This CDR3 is CASSLQGTTEAFF. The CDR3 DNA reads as TGCGCCAGCAGCTTGCAGGGGACGACTGAAGCTTTCTTT.

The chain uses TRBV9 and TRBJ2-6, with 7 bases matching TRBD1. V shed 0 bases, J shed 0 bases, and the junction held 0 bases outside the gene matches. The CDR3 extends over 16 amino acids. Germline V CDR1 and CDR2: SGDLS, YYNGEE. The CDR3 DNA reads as TGTGCCAGCAGCGTAGGGACAGGCTCTGGGGCCAACGTCCTGACTTTC. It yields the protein CASSVGTGSGANVLTF.

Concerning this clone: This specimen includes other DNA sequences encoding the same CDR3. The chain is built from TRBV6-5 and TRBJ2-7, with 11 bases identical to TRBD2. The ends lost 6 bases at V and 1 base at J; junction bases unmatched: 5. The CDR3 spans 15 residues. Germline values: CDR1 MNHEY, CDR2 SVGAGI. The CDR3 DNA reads TGTGCCAGCAGCTCCGGGACTAGCGGTTCCTACGAGCAGTACTTC. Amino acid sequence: CASSSGTSGSYEQYF.

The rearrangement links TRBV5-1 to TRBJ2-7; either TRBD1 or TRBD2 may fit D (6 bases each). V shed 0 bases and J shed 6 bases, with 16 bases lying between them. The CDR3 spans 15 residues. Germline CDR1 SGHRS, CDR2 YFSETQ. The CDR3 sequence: CASSLDPGALGEQYF. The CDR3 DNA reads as TGCGCCAGCAGCTTGGATCCGGGGGCGTTGGGCGAGCAGTACTTC. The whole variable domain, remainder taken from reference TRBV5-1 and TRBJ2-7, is KAGVTQTPRYLIKTRGQQVTLSCSPISGHRSVSWYQQTPGQGLQFLFEYFSETQRNKGNFPGRFSGRQFSNSRSEMNVSTLELGDSALYLCASSLDPGALGEQYFGPGTRLTVT.

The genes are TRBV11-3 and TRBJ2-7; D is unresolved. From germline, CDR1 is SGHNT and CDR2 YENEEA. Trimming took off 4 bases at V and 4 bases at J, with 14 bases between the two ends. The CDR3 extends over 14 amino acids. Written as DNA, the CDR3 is TGTGCCAGCAGCTCACGGACGGGCCCTTACGAGCAGTACTTC. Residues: CASSSRTGPYEQYF.

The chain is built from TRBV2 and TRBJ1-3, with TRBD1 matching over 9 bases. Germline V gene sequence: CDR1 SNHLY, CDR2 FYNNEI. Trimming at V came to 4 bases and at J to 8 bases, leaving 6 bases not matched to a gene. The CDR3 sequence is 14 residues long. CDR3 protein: CASSGYRGLDTIYF. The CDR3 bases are TGTGCCAGCAGTGGGTACAGGGGGCTGGACACCATATATTTT.

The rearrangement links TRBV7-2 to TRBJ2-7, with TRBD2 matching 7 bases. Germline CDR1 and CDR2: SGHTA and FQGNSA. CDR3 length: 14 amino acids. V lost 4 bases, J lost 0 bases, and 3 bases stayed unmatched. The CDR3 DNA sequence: TGTGCCAGCAGCTCAGCGGGGAGCTCCTACGAGCAGTACTTC. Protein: CASSSAGSSYEQYF.

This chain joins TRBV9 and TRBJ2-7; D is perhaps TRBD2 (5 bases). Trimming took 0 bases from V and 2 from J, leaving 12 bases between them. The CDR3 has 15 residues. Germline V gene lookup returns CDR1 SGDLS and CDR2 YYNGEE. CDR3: CASSVAGSAAYEQYF. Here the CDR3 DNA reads TGTGCCAGCAGCGTAGCGGGAAGCGCGGCCTACGAGCAGTACTTC.

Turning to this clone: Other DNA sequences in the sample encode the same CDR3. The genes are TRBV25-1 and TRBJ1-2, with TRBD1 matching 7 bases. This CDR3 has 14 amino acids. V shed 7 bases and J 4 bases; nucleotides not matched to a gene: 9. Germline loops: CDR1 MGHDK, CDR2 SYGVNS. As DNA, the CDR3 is TGTGCCAGCACCCCCCCAGGGGGGGGCTATGGCTACACCTTC. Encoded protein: CASTPPGGGYGYTF.

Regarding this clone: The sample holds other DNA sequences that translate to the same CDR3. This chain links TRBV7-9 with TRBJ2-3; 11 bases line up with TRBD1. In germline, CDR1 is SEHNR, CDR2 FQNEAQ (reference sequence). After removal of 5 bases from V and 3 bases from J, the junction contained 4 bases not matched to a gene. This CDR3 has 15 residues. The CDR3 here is CASSGGTGGTDTQYF. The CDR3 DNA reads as TGTGCCAGCAGCGGAGGGACAGGGGGTACAGATACGCAGTATTTT.

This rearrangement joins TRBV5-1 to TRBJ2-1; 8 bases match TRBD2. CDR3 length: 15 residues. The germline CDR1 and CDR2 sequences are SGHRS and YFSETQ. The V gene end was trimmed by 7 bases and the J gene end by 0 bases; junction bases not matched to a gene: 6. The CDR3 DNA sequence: TGCGCCAGCGGCACCGGGGGGGCCTCCTACAATGAGCAGTTCTTC. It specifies CASGTGGASYNEQFF. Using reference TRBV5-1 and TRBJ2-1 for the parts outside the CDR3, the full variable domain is KAGVTQTPRYLIKTRGQQVTLSCSPISGHRSVSWYQQTPGQGLQFLFEYFSETQRNKGNFPGRFSGRQFSNSRSEMNVSTLELGDSALYLCASGTGGASYNEQFFGPGTRLTVL.